The rows below give T cell receptor beta chains drawn from one sample of a study of T cells in Graves' hyperthyroidism and ophthalmopathy. MiXCR, applied by TCRdb to the multiplex PCR reads, yields one record per CDR3 protein. The data show 550,000 to 700,000 distinct CDR3 sequences, 35% to 55% seen once. The sequencing sample was made of peripheral blood or thyroid tissue (not recorded which). The receptors derive from an adult woman with Graves' disease, either hyperthyroidism or ophthalmopathy (not recorded which). Each CDR3 is given with its conserved first and last residue. A D gene is named only where the DNA matches it firmly. The size field is filled for only some rows; it gives once, few, many or a size class.

clone size,J gene,V gene,D gene,CDR3 DNA,CDR3 protein
.,TRBJ2-5,TRBV7-9,TRBD2,TGTGCCAGCAGCTTAAATCGACTAGCGGGAGAGGCTACCCAGTACTTC,CASSLNRLAGEATQYF
.,TRBJ2-7,TRBV5-4,.,TGTGCCAGCAGATTCCAGCGGGTCCCATCCCACGAGCAGTACTTC,CASRFQRVPSHEQYF
.,TRBJ2-5,TRBV6-5,.,TGTGCCAGCAGTTACTCGGTCGGAGCAGTCAGCAATCAGCCCCAGTACTTC,CASSYSVGAVSNQPQYF
.,TRBJ2-5,TRBV29-1,.,TGCAGCGTTGAAGACGGGACGCCACAAGAGACCCAGTACTTC,CSVEDGTPQETQYF
.,TRBJ1-1,TRBV6-6,TRBD1,TGTGTCAGCAGTTACCTTGACAGGGGAGGTTTCTTT,CVSSYLDRGGFF
.,TRBJ2-6,TRBV19,.,TGTGCCAGTAGTATGGCTAACTATGGGGCCAACGTCCTGACTTTC,CASSMANYGANVLTF
many,TRBJ2-2,TRBV2,.,TGTGCCACTGGATCCTTTCACGGGGAGCTGTTTTTT,CATGSFHGELFF
few,TRBJ1-6,TRBV7-2,.,TGTGCCAGCAGCTTTCCCCCGTCACCCCTCCACTTT,CASSFPPSPLHF
many,TRBJ2-2,TRBV7-2,TRBD2,TGTGCCAGCAGCTTCCCGCCTAGCGGGAGGATGACCGGGGAGCTGTTTTTT,CASSFPPSGRMTGELFF
.,TRBJ2-3,TRBV25-1,.,TGTGCCAGCAGTCCCTCTTGGCCAGATACGCAGTATTTT,CASSPSWPDTQYF
few,TRBJ1-6,TRBV10-3,.,TGTGCCATCAGCGAGGACCCTCGGGCCGGGGGTTCACCCCTCCACTTT,CAISEDPRAGGSPLHF
.,TRBJ1-2,TRBV2,.,TGTGCTAGATACCGGACGGAGTATGGCTACACCTTC,CARYRTEYGYTF
.,TRBJ1-2,TRBV29-1,.,TGCAGCGTTGAGCGGCCGTCCGACTATGGCTACACCTTC,CSVERPSDYGYTF
.,TRBJ2-5,TRBV9,TRBD2,TGTGCCAGCAGCCTCCAGGTGGTAGCGGGAGGCGACGAGACCCAGTACTTC,CASSLQVVAGGDETQYF
many,TRBJ1-1,TRBV5-1,.,TGCGCCAGCAGCCTAGAGGGACACTCGAACACTGAAGCTTTCTTT,CASSLEGHSNTEAFF
few,TRBJ2-5,TRBV5-6,.,TGTGCCAGCAGCTTGGTATGGGAAGGGATCGAGACCCAGTACTTC,CASSLVWEGIETQYF
.,TRBJ1-1,TRBV5-1,.,TGCGCCAGCAGTTTTGTTTGGGGGCTGGACACTGAAGCTTTCTTT,CASSFVWGLDTEAFF
.,TRBJ2-3,TRBV24-1,.,TGTGCCACCAGTGCGCAGGGGGAGGTTGTTTATACGCAGTATTTT,CATSAQGEVVYTQYF
many,TRBJ2-5,TRBV15,.,TGTGCCACCAGCAGAGCCCCCCCAGCAGGAGAGACCCAGTACTTC,CATSRAPPAGETQYF
many,TRBJ2-7,TRBV20-1,.,TGCAGTGCTAGAGTGGACCCGTTGGACGAGCAGTACTTC,CSARVDPLDEQYF
many,TRBJ2-2,TRBV9,.,TGTGCCAGCAGCGTCCTCGACTCGAACACCGGGGAGCTGTTTTTT,CASSVLDSNTGELFF
few,TRBJ1-6,TRBV10-3,.,TGTGCCATCAGCCCACAAGGATCACCCCTCCACTTT,CAISPQGSPLHF
.,TRBJ2-1,TRBV9,.,TGTGCCAGCAGCCCAATACAGGGTGTGAATGAGCAGTTCTTC,CASSPIQGVNEQFF
many,TRBJ2-5,TRBV7-2,.,TGTGCCAGCAGCTCGGGGGGCCAGTACCAAGAGACCCAGTACTTC,CASSSGGQYQETQYF
.,TRBJ2-1,TRBV11-1,.,TGTGCCAGCAGCCGTTCTACGTACAATGAGCAGTTTTTC,CASSRSTYNEQFF
once,TRBJ1-3,TRBV6-6,.,TGTGCCAGCGGCGATAAAACACCGGGCCCCCTTACTGGAAACACCATATATTTT,CASGDKTPGPLTGNTIYF
many,TRBJ1-4,TRBV14,.,TGTGCCAGCAGCCAAGTGGGGGCGATTAGAGAAAAACTGTTTTTT,CASSQVGAIREKLFF
.,TRBJ1-1,TRBV7-9,.,TGTGCCAGCAGCTTATTAGAAAACGAAGCTTTCTTT,CASSLLENEAFF
many,TRBJ1-5,TRBV5-5,TRBD1,TGTGCCAGCAGCTGGGGGACAGGACGGCAGCCCCAGCATTTT,CASSWGTGRQPQHF
.,TRBJ2-5,TRBV7-2,.,TGTGCCAGCAGCTTATGGGGACGAAAAGAGACCCAGTACTTC,CASSLWGRKETQYF
.,TRBJ1-4,TRBV2,.,TGTGCCAGCGGACGCAGGGGAAATGAAAAACTGTTTTTT,CASGRRGNEKLFF
few,TRBJ2-5,TRBV9,TRBD1,TGTGCCAGCGTGCGGATGATGGGGACAGTCCAAGAGACCCAGTACTTC,CASVRMMGTVQETQYF
many,TRBJ1-1,TRBV12-3/TRBV12-4,TRBD1,TGTGCCAGCAGATGGACAGGGATGAACACTGAAGCTTTCTTT,CASRWTGMNTEAFF
few,TRBJ1-1,TRBV12-3/TRBV12-4,.,TGTGCCGGTGCATCGACGGGGGGTATGGCTGAAGCTTTCTTT,CAGASTGGMAEAFF
.,TRBJ2-5,TRBV7-3,TRBD2,TGTGCCAGCAGCTCCGGGAGGGGCGGAGGGACCCAGTACTTC,CASSSGRGGGTQYF
few,TRBJ2-6,TRBV2,.,TGTGCCAGCAGTCCCCGGGACAACGTCCTGACTTTC,CASSPRDNVLTF
.,TRBJ2-5,TRBV10-3,TRBD1,TGTGCCATCAGTGACTCCGGGACAGGGGGCGCGAAGACCCAGTACTTC,CAISDSGTGGAKTQYF
.,TRBJ2-7,TRBV7-8,.,TGTGCCAGCAGCTTAGTCGGGGAGCTGTACTTC,CASSLVGELYF
.,TRBJ1-3,TRBV9,TRBD1,TGTGCCAGCAGCGTAGGCCCCAACCCGGGACAGGGGTCTGGAAACACCATATATTTT,CASSVGPNPGQGSGNTIYF
.,TRBJ1-2,TRBV6-5,.,TGTGCCAGCAGTTACAACGGCCCCTCCGCGGGCTACACCTTC,CASSYNGPSAGYTF
many,TRBJ2-5,TRBV20-1,TRBD2,TGCAGTGCTAGAGATTCGGGAGGGGGGAAGACCCAGTACTTC,CSARDSGGGKTQYF
.,TRBJ2-7,TRBV10-3,.,TGTGCCGTGCGTTATGCCACAGGGAGGAACGAGCAGTACTTC,CAVRYATGRNEQYF
once,TRBJ1-2,TRBV5-1,.,TGCGCCAGCAGCTCGGTACAGGGACCCAACTATGGCTACACCTTC,CASSSVQGPNYGYTF
.,TRBJ2-2,TRBV29-1,TRBD2,TGCAGCGTGAATAGCGGGACTAGCGGGACCGGGGAGCTGTTTTTT,CSVNSGTSGTGELFF
few,TRBJ2-2,TRBV29-1,.,TGCAGCGTTCAGGCGGGCCCATCGAACACCGGGGAGCTGTTTTTT,CSVQAGPSNTGELFF
.,TRBJ2-7,TRBV2,.,TGTGCCAGCAGTGAAGCGGGGCGGACTACAGAGTACTTC,CASSEAGRTTEYF
.,TRBJ2-5,TRBV2,.,TGTGCCAGCAGACCCGACGGAGATAGCAATCAGCCCCAGTACTTC,CASRPDGDSNQPQYF
.,TRBJ1-4,TRBV5-1,TRBD1,TGCGCCAGCAGCGTCCGGGACAGGGAAAATGAAAAACTGTTTTTT,CASSVRDRENEKLFF
many,TRBJ2-5,TRBV7-9,.,TGTGCCAGCAGCTACAGAGAGACCCAGTACTTC,CASSYRETQYF
.,TRBJ2-2,TRBV29-1,.,TGCAGCAATGACGAGACTACCGGGGAGCTGTTTTTT,CSNDETTGELFF
.,TRBJ1-5,TRBV20-1,.,TGCAGTGCTAGCGGGAGGGCCTTAGGGGAGACCCAGCATTTT,CSASGRALGETQHF
few,TRBJ2-3,TRBV5-1,.,TGCGCCAGCAGCTTGAAAGATGATGGAATGGGAGATACGCAGTATTTT,CASSLKDDGMGDTQYF
.,TRBJ1-4,TRBV15,.,TGTGCCACCAGCAGACCCGAACAGGCTACTAATGAAAAACTGTTTTTT,CATSRPEQATNEKLFF
.,TRBJ2-2,TRBV13,.,TGTGCCAGCAGCTTAGGGGATAGCGAGGAGCTGTTTTTT,CASSLGDSEELFF